This TCR beta chain derives from a study of blood T cell repertoires in COVID-19. Study-level background: The samples span acute and convalescent COVID-19 from the United States, Italy and Spain. T cells, B-cell-depleted T cells, or PBMCs provided the cDNA or gDNA that served as material.

This CDR3 contains 15 residues. CDR1 and CDR2 (germline): SGHVS, FQNEAQ. Trimming shortened V by 1 base and J by 2 bases, and 12 bases separated the two germline ends. In the original workflow: From reference gene primer amplification, estimates of nucleated cell counts were derived. The method was immunoSEQ multiplex PCR; TCRdb's version includes in-frame clones alone and lacks a portion of them. Clone size and the V and J calls come from that table; the DNA yielded D and trimming. The sample lists more than 35,000 clones; 88% were seen once. This chain links TRBV7-8 with TRBJ2-7; perhaps TRBD2 as D (6 bases). The TCR sequence derives from a man aged 65 to 85 with active COVID-19. Sequenced input: peripheral blood. CDR3 in DNA: TGTGCCAGCAGCTTAGGGAGGGATACCCCCTACGAGCAGTACTTC. Protein: CASSLGRDTPYEQYF. Drawing the rest from reference TRBV7-8 and TRBJ2-7, the complete variable domain is GAGVSQSPRYKVAKRGQDVALRCDPISGHVSLFWYQQALGQGPEFLTYFQNEAQLDKSGLPSDRFFAERPEGSVSTLKIQRTQQEDSAVYLCASSLGRDTPYEQYFGPGTRLTVT.